The source of this T cell receptor (beta chain) is a study of Ad26.COV2.S vaccination and SARS-CoV-2 variants. Treatment indicated: over 15 received Ad26.COV2.S at low or high dose, single or two shots; about 5 received placebo; per-sample allocation not given. Sampling was done on day 63 after the first vaccine or placebo injection. TCRdb's table, derived via immunoSEQ multiplex PCR, lists solely in-frame clones and lacks some. The repertoire holds more than 300,000 clones, with roughly 80% as singletons. This CDR3 is 14 amino acids long. The germline gives CDR1 SEHNR, CDR2 FQNEAQ (reference sequence). V was trimmed by 6 bases and J by 8 bases, leaving 16 bases between them.

Sequenced here: peripheral blood, sampled in a trial of Ad26.COV2.S vaccine versus placebo. The chain carries TRBV7-9 and TRBJ1-4; D not resolved. This TCR was recovered from a person aged 18-65 years who received the Ad26.COV2.S COVID-19 vaccine or a placebo. CDR3 residues: CASSQVPAGEKLFF. CDR3 DNA sequence: TGTGCCAGCAGTCAGGTCCCGGCGGGGGAAAAACTGTTTTTT.